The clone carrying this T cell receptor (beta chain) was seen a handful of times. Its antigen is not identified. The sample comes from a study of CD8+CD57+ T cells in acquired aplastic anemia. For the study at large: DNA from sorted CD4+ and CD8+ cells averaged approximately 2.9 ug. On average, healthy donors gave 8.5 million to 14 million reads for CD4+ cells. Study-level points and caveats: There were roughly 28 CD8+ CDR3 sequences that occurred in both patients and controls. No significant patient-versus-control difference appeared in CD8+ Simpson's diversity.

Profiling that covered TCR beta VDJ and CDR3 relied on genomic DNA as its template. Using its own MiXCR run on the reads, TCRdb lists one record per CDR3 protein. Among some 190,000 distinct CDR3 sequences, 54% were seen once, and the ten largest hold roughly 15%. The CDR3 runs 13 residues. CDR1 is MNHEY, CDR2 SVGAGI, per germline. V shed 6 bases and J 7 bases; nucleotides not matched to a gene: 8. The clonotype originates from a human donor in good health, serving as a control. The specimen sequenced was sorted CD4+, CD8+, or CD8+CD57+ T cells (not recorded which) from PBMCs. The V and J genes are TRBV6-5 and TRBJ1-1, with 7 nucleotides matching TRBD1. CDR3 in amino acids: CASRLGTDFEAFF. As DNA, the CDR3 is TGTGCCAGCAGGTTAGGGACAGACTTTGAAGCTTTCTTT.